This T cell receptor (beta chain) was observed in a study of blood T cells in healthy people across ages (dated by TCRdb to the mid-2010s). For the wider study: In model experiments, template switching captured roughly one uniquely barcoded TCR beta cDNA molecule for every two T cells. Age-related changes in TCR beta repertoire diversity were measured in the study by deep sequencing normalized with unique cDNA molecular identifiers. Four age groups were formed from the donors: young (average approximately 15 years), middle-aged (approximately 40), aged (about 62) and long-lived (around 82). To avoid experimental bias, donors of different ages were distributed randomly across sequencing lanes. Using the same blood draw, the study looked at two additional independent replicas of 1 million unique cDNA reads for two donors, one aged 18 to 30 and the other aged 80 or older.

What the study reported, not specific to this receptor: As age increased, observed TCR beta diversity per million T cells dropped in a roughly linear way, and a significant reduction was already evident by age around 41. Because profiling used bulk unsorted PBMCs, naive and antigen-experienced compartments could not be compared conclusively. Estimates of total diversity based on one million sequenced T cells were considered lower bounds and underestimates. Observed TCR beta diversity correlated strongly with the percentage of naive T cells measured by flow cytometry. Compared with the aged group, more naive CD4+ T cells, fewer expanded clones and increased TCR diversity were shown by the long-lived group, suggesting age selection. The CMV infection status of donors was not known, potentially confounding age-related changes in expanded clonotypes.

Libraries were prepared through 5' RACE. The listed sequencing device is Illumina HiSeq 2500. A second roughly 7 to 12 cycle PCR used a sample-barcoded 5' primer and a J-beta primer mix. Each TCR beta cDNA molecule received a unique molecular identifier from a template-switch 5' adaptor carrying 12 random nucleotides. Each sample yielded at least 2.5 million CDR3-containing paired-end reads. All of the RNA was converted into first-strand cDNA using the Mint cDNA synthesis kit, with a TRBC-specific oligonucleotide serving as the primer. All cDNA was treated with uracil-DNA glycosylase and then went through a first 18-cycle PCR with the universal primers M1SS and BC2_uni_R. The original methods were these. Normalization of each sample was performed by random selection of 1 million high-quality reads, each carrying a distinct molecular identifier. Reads with shared molecular identifiers were discarded instead of being binned into consensus sequences. MiTCR, run with a Q25 quality threshold and the strictest error-elimination algorithm, handled CDR3 identification, clonotype clustering and error correction. A nonparametric unseen species model with Euler transformation was used to estimate lower-bound total TCR beta diversity. The public reads were quality trimmed at Q25 with fastp and then assembled into clones with MiXCR by TCRdb, keeping productive beta chains. Rows merge per CDR3 protein into single entries with the most common DNA and genes. These V and J calls are TCRdb output, not the study's own analysis. Across this sample there are under 2,000,000 distinct CDR3 sequences, with about 49% seen only once. Around 2.1% of the sample is taken by the ten largest.

Points on this clonotype: The antigen it recognizes is unknown. Base qualities are not recorded, but no much larger clone differs from it by a single base.

The CDR3, from cysteine to phenylalanine, totals 17 residues. CDR3 DNA only is kept here, 51 bases in frame from base 1. CDR1 and CDR2 (ENHRY, SYGVKD) derive from the germline V gene. Donors were a few dozen systemically healthy Caucasian individuals from Russia aged about 6 to 100 years. Each donor gave about 10 milliliters of peripheral blood, drawn into EDTA-treated Vacutainer tubes. Ficoll-Paque density-gradient centrifugation was used to isolate PBMCs, with at least 7 million per sample. Trizol reagent was used to extract total RNA from the PBMCs, yielding at least 5 micrograms per sample. For every donor, an aliquot of PBMCs went through flow cytometry to measure the percentages of naive CD45RAhigh/CD27high T cells.

This sequence was found in a woman in her 40s in good health. The sequenced material came from blood. The chain uses TRBV10-3 and TRBJ2-1, and perhaps TRBD2 as D gene, on 5 matching bases. The DNA end lines up better with TRBJ2-7; the J call may be wrong. DNA sequence: TGTGCCATCAGTGAGTCACAGAGTTCTAGCTCCTACAATGAGCAGTACTTC. Translated, it reads CAISESQSSSSYNEQYF.